This is a list of T cell receptor beta chains from one sample in a study of Ad26.COV2.S vaccination and SARS-CoV-2 variants. The table came from immunoSEQ multiplex PCR; TCRdb's copy has only in-frame clones and leaves some out. The sample records fewer than 900,000 clones, more than 70% being singletons. The material was peripheral blood, obtained in a trial of Ad26.COV2.S vaccine versus placebo. These receptor sequences come from a person aged 18-65 years who received the Ad26.COV2.S COVID-19 vaccine or a placebo. The CDR3 runs from the conserved cysteine through the conserved F or W. The D gene is left open where the match is weak. Size is stated for part of the rows, as once, few or many counts, or as a class when the clone is expanded.

TRBJ2-7 | . | . | TRBV7-9 | 19 | CASSSSGRELRASYYEQYF | TGTGCCAGCAGCTCCAGCGGCAGGGAACTACGGGCCTCCTACTACGAGCAGTACTTC
TRBJ2-7 | . | . | TRBV13 | 14 | CASSFTGAPYEQYF | TGTGCCAGCAGCTTTACCGGGGCTCCCTACGAGCAGTACTTC
TRBJ2-1 | . | TRBD2 | TRBV10-1 | 16 | CASSEESGVAYNEQFF | TGCGCCAGCAGTGAGGAGAGCGGGGTTGCCTACAATGAGCAGTTCTTC
TRBJ2-7 | . | . | TRBV5-1 | 14 | CASSLGAGPPEQYF | TGCGCCAGCAGCTTGGGGGCAGGGCCCCCCGAGCAGTACTTC
TRBJ2-1 | . | TRBD2 | TRBV5-1 | 16 | CASSLAGLAGLNEQFF | TGCGCCAGCAGCTTGGCCGGACTAGCGGGCCTAAATGAGCAGTTCTTC
TRBJ2-7 | . | . | TRBV14 | 13 | CASSLSFGYEQYF | TGTGCCAGCAGCCTATCTTTTGGCTACGAGCAGTACTTC
TRBJ2-7 | once | TRBD2 | TRBV7-6 | 14 | CASSPSGGTYEQYF | TGTGCCAGCAGCCCGTCGGGGGGAACCTACGAGCAGTACTTC
TRBJ1-4 | . | . | TRBV6-5 | 15 | CASSYSSAGYEKLFF | TGTGCCAGCAGTTACTCGAGTGCGGGTTATGAAAAACTGTTTTTT
TRBJ2-1 | . | . | TRBV5-5 | 15 | CASSPEGSPYNEQFF | TGTGCCAGCAGCCCAGAAGGGAGCCCCTACAATGAGCAGTTCTTC
TRBJ2-1 | once | TRBD2 | TRBV30 | 19 | CAWSRLWGLDRSSYNEQFF | TGTGCCTGGAGTAGGTTGTGGGGACTAGATAGAAGCTCCTACAATGAGCAGTTCTTC
TRBJ2-1 | . | . | TRBV9 | 14 | CASNPEISYNEQFF | TGTGCCAGCAATCCGGAGATCTCCTACAATGAGCAGTTCTTC
TRBJ2-3 | . | TRBD2 | TRBV6-4 | 16 | CASSDSPSGGTDTQYF | TGTGCCAGCAGTGACTCTCCTAGCGGGGGCACAGATACGCAGTATTTT
TRBJ2-2 | . | TRBD2 | TRBV6-4 | 18 | CASSESSGRALRAGELFF | TGTGCCAGCAGTGAGTCGAGCGGGAGGGCCCTAAGGGCCGGGGAGCTGTTTTTT
TRBJ1-4 | . | TRBD1 | TRBV3-1/TRBV3-2 | 14 | CASSVGTGREKLFF | TGTGCCAGCAGCGTGGGGACAGGGCGCGAAAAACTGTTTTTT
TRBJ2-2 | . | . | TRBV9 | 14 | CASSVSGGAGELFF | TGTGCCAGCAGCGTTAGCGGTGGGGCCGGGGAGCTGTTTTTT
TRBJ1-2 | . | . | TRBV2 | 15 | CASRWVGAQDYGYTF | TGTGCCAGCAGATGGGTTGGGGCGCAGGACTATGGCTACACCTTC
TRBJ2-7 | . | TRBD1 | TRBV15 | 14 | CATSFGTAAYEQYF | TGTGCCACCAGCTTCGGGACAGCTGCTTACGAGCAGTACTTC
TRBJ2-5 | . | TRBD1 | TRBV7-2 | 14 | CASSSRTGEETQYF | TGTGCCAGCAGCTCTAGGACAGGCGAAGAGACCCAGTACTTC
TRBJ2-5 | . | . | TRBV3-1/TRBV3-2 | 15 | CASSQEPGRQETQYF | TGTGCCAGCAGCCAAGAGCCGGGACGCCAAGAGACCCAGTACTTC
TRBJ1-3 | . | . | TRBV19 | 17 | CASSIDSASYSGGAIYF | TGTGCCAGTAGTATAGATTCGGCCTCTTACTCTGGAGGGGCCATATATTTT
TRBJ2-5 | . | TRBD2 | TRBV19 | 15 | CASTSRGGRQETQYF | TGTGCCAGTACTTCCCGCGGGGGTCGACAAGAGACCCAGTACTTC
TRBJ2-5 | . | . | TRBV3-1/TRBV3-2 | 15 | CASSKGRGFGETQYF | TGTGCCAGCAGCAAGGGGCGAGGGTTTGGGGAGACCCAGTACTTC
TRBJ2-7 | . | . | TRBV24-1 | 15 | CATSATGGPSYEQYF | TGTGCCACCAGTGCCACAGGAGGCCCTTCCTACGAGCAGTACTTC
TRBJ1-1 | . | . | TRBV19 | 15 | CASRTNRKLTEGAFF | TGTGCCAGTAGAACGAACAGGAAACTCACTGAAGGAGCTTTCTTT
TRBJ2-1 | . | . | TRBV5-5 | 11 | CASSRWDEQFF | TGTGCCAGCAGTCGGTGGGATGAGCAGTTCTTC
TRBJ1-5 | . | . | TRBV6-5 | 15 | CASSYSPHSNQPQHF | TGTGCCAGCAGTTACTCACCGCATAGCAATCAGCCCCAGCATTTT
TRBJ2-7 | . | TRBD1 | TRBV5-1 | 15 | CASSLTGDLSYEQYF | TGCGCCAGCAGCCTCACAGGGGACCTATCCTACGAGCAGTACTTC
TRBJ1-6 | . | . | TRBV6-2/TRBV6-3 | 12 | CASSAQNSPLHF | TGTGCCAGCAGTGCCCAAAATTCACCCCTCCACTTT
TRBJ2-7 | . | . | TRBV4-3 | 14 | CASSQDRSLREQYF | TGCGCCAGCAGCCAAGATCGGTCGCTGAGGGAGCAGTACTTC
TRBJ1-5 | . | . | TRBV2 | 15 | CASSDGGGINQPQHF | TGTGCCAGCAGTGATGGGGGGGGCATCAATCAGCCCCAGCATTTT
TRBJ1-4 | once | TRBD1 | TRBV15 | 15 | CATSGSGTANEKLFF | TGTGCCACCAGCGGCTCCGGGACAGCTAATGAAAAACTGTTTTTT
TRBJ1-3 | once | . | TRBV27 | 13 | CASSSHGSRTIYF | TGTGCCAGCAGTTCTCACGGTTCTCGCACCATATATTTT
TRBJ1-1 | . | . | TRBV5-4 | 14 | CASSSPGGYTEAFF | TGTGCCAGCAGCTCCCCGGGGGGGTACACTGAAGCTTTCTTT
TRBJ1-4 | . | . | TRBV2 | 14 | CASITSPPAEKLFF | TGTGCCAGCATTACGTCTCCGCCCGCTGAAAAACTGTTTTTT
TRBJ2-7 | . | TRBD1 | TRBV3-1/TRBV3-2 | 16 | CASSIRTGGGSYEQYF | TGTGCCAGCAGCATACGGACAGGGGGCGGTTCCTACGAGCAGTACTTC
TRBJ1-1 | . | . | TRBV18 | 13 | CASSQGRDTEAFF | TGTGCCAGCTCACAAGGTCGGGACACTGAAGCTTTCTTT
TRBJ2-1 | . | . | TRBV3-1/TRBV3-2 | 14 | CASSQDPADSRQFF | TGTGCCAGCAGCCAAGATCCGGCGGACTCCCGCCAGTTCTTC
TRBJ1-5 | few | TRBD1 | TRBV2 | 14 | CASRSIGQGQPQHF | TGTGCCAGCAGGAGTATAGGACAGGGCCAGCCCCAGCATTTT
TRBJ2-5 | . | TRBD1 | TRBV2 | 14 | CASLDRGRGETQYF | TGTGCCAGTCTCGACAGGGGACGGGGAGAGACCCAGTACTTC
TRBJ1-1 | . | TRBD1 | TRBV7-3 | 13 | CASSTDRDTEAFF | TGTGCCAGCAGTACCGACAGGGACACTGAAGCTTTCTTT
TRBJ2-4 | . | TRBD2 | TRBV9 | 19 | CASSESSGSSVGAKNIQYF | TGTGCCAGCAGCGAGTCTAGCGGGAGTAGTGTAGGAGCCAAAAACATTCAGTACTTC
TRBJ1-1 | . | . | TRBV3-1/TRBV3-2 | 15 | CASRRVGAGVTEAFF | TGTGCCAGCAGGCGGGTCGGGGCAGGGGTCACTGAAGCTTTCTTT
TRBJ1-6 | . | . | TRBV7-2 | 14 | CASSLRSRDSPLHF | TGTGCCAGCAGCTTAAGATCGCGGGATTCACCCCTCCACTTT
TRBJ2-5 | . | . | TRBV5-4 | 18 | CASSLAPRGRVAQETQYF | TGTGCCAGCAGCTTGGCTCCGAGGGGTCGGGTAGCCCAAGAGACCCAGTACTTC
TRBJ2-5 | . | TRBD1 | TRBV7-9 | 15 | CASSLGDSPEETQYF | TGTGCCAGCAGCTTAGGGGACAGTCCAGAAGAGACCCAGTACTTC
TRBJ2-5 | . | . | TRBV2 | 12 | CASQEARETQYF | TGTGCCAGCCAAGAAGCAAGAGAGACCCAGTACTTC
TRBJ1-5 | . | . | TRBV5-6 | 15 | CASSSSGGDHQPQHF | TGTGCCAGCAGCTCGAGTGGGGGGGATCATCAGCCCCAGCATTTT
TRBJ1-1 | . | . | TRBV5-1 | 12 | CASSSRQSEAFF | TGCGCCAGCAGCTCCCGACAATCTGAAGCTTTCTTT
TRBJ2-7 | . | TRBD1 | TRBV24-1 | 14 | CATRSGTGVTEQYF | TGTGCCACCAGATCCGGGACAGGGGTTACCGAGCAGTACTTC
TRBJ1-3 | . | . | TRBV30 | 14 | CAWSVEGGSNTIYF | TGTGCCTGGAGTGTAGAGGGTGGTTCAAACACCATATATTTT
TRBJ2-4 | . | TRBD1 | TRBV27 | 14 | CASSWDRMKNIQYF | TGTGCCAGCAGTTGGGACAGGATGAAAAACATTCAGTACTTC
TRBJ2-1 | . | . | TRBV7-2 | 14 | CASSSEISYNEQFF | TGTGCCAGCAGCTCCGAAATCTCCTACAATGAGCAGTTCTTC
TRBJ1-2 | . | . | TRBV6-1 | 16 | CASSEGPRGTNYGYTF | TGTGCCAGCAGTGAAGGCCCTAGGGGGACTAACTATGGCTACACCTTC
TRBJ2-3 | . | . | TRBV5-1 | 14 | CASSLGRNGDTQYF | TGCGCCAGCAGCTTAGGACGCAATGGGGATACGCAGTATTTT
TRBJ1-3 | . | . | TRBV7-3 | 13 | CASSLADRNTIYF | TGTGCCAGCAGCTTAGCGGACAGAAACACCATATATTTT
TRBJ1-2 | . | . | TRBV7-2 | 13 | CASSKGVGYGYTF | TGTGCCAGCAGCAAAGGGGTTGGCTATGGCTACACCTTC
TRBJ2-1 | . | . | TRBV4-1 | 12 | CASSHQGYEQFF | TGCGCCAGCAGCCACCAGGGCTATGAGCAGTTCTTC